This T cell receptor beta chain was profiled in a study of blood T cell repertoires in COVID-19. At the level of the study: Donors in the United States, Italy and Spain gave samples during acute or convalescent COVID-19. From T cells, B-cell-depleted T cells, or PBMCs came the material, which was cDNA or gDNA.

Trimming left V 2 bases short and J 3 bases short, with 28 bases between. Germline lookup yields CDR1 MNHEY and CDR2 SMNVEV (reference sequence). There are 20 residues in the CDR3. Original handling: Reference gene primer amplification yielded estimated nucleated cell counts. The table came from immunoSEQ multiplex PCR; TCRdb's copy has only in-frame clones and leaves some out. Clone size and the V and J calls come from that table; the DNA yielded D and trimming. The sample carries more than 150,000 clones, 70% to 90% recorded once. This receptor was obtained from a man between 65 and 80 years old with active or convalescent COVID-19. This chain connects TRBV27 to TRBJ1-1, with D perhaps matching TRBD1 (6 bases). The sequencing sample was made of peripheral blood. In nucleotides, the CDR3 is TGTGCCAGCAGTTTACGACCGGGACTGGGGGGGGGCTTGAGGGACACTGAAGCTTTCTTT. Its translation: CASSLRPGLGGGLRDTEAFF.